These 23 T cell receptor beta chains were all obtained from the same sample, sequenced in a study of metastatic and nonmetastatic thyroid tumors. Using MiXCR, TCRdb reanalyzed the PCR reads. The table records about 62,000 clones, just over 4% of them present only once. The entire patient cohort was treatment-naive prior to thyroid surgery. Material for sequencing was blood. Receptor source: a female donor with papillary thyroid cancer or a benign thyroid nodule (not recorded which). Some clones in this sample may be carry-over from other donors' samples.

This clone occurred many times. V is TRBV11-3 and J is TRBJ2-2; a possible D gene is TRBD2 (5 bases). The CDR3 is made up of 12 amino acids. Trimming cost V 8 bases and J 4 bases, with 8 bases left between them. Germline CDR1 reads SGHNT; CDR2 reads YENEEA. CDR3 DNA: TGTGCCAGCGAGGGATCCACCGGGGAGCTGTTTTTT. This encodes CASEGSTGELFF.

This clone was recorded at least ten times. This chain joins TRBV28 and TRBJ2-1; D is unresolved. V dropped 1 base and J dropped 8 bases, with 6 bases sitting between them. Per germline, CDR1 MDHEN and CDR2 SYDVKM. The CDR3 sequence is 12 residues long. The CDR3 is CASSLLSDEQFF. CDR3 DNA: TGTGCCAGCAGTTTATTATCCGATGAGCAGTTCTTC.

About this clone: At one of its ends the junction is not consistent with the germline gene, which may arise from a read error. This CDR3 is also generated by other DNA sequences in the sample. The chain is built from TRBV19 and TRBJ2-4, with a weak D call TRBD1 (6 bases). CDR3 size: 16 residues. Germline values: CDR1 LNHDA, CDR2 SQIVND (reference sequence). This CDR3 reads CASSPLDSIAKNIQYF. CDR3 nucleotide sequence: TGTGCCAGTAGTCCCCTGGACAGCATAGCCAAAAACATCCAGTACTTC.

The sample holds many counts of this clone. The same CDR3 is also encoded by other DNA sequences in this sample. The chain has TRBV30 and TRBJ2-7; possible D gene TRBD2, 5 bases. The CDR3 extends over 14 amino acids. The V end was cut by 2 bases, the J end by 5 bases, with 16 bases between. Germline-derived CDR1 and CDR2 are GTSNPN and SVGIG (reference sequence). The CDR3 region has the DNA TGTGCCTGGAGTACCCCGGGGTTACGCCACGAGCAGTACTTC. Translation: CAWSTPGLRHEQYF.

This clone was seen at least ten times. This chain uses TRBV3-1 with TRBJ1-2; TRBD1 agrees at 9 bases. This CDR3 spans 13 amino acids. Germline V gene sequence: CDR1 LGHDT, CDR2 YNNKEL (reference sequence). V was pared by 4 bases and J by 4 bases, with 1 base of the junction left unmatched. The CDR3 region is CASSPTGGYGYTF. The CDR3 bases are TGTGCCAGCAGCCCGACAGGGGGCTATGGCTACACCTTC.

This clone was detected many times. The chain is built from TRBV10-3 and TRBJ2-7, with D possibly TRBD2 on 5 matching bases. Germline CDR1 reads ENHRY; CDR2 reads SYGVKD. CDR3 size: 16 residues. Trimming stripped 0 bases from V and 0 bases from J, with 12 bases between. The CDR3 loop reads CAISESGRAGSYEQYF. Here the CDR3 DNA reads TGTGCCATCAGTGAGTCAGGGCGGGCCGGCTCCTACGAGCAGTACTTC.

This clone was seen more than once but under ten times. This rearrangement joins TRBV6-2 or TRBV6-3 to TRBJ1-2, with D unclear. Trimming removed 2 bases from V and 2 bases from J, with 15 bases in between. Germline loops: CDR1 MNHEY, CDR2 SVGEGT. CDR3 length: 16 residues. The CDR3 DNA follows: TGTGCCAGCAGTTACCAGAACACCAAACAGAACTATGGCTACACCTTC. It specifies CASSYQNTKQNYGYTF.

This clone was counted between two and nine times. A much larger clone lies a single base off, so this may be a read error. Other DNA variants within this sample encode the same CDR3. The chain carries TRBV25-1 and TRBJ1-1; no clear D gene. The CDR3 covers 12 residues. Germline values: CDR1 MGHDK, CDR2 SYGVNS. The CDR3 DNA reads as TGTGCAACTTGGGGAGGTCACACTGAAGCTTTCTTT. Translated: CATWGGHTEAFF.

This clone came up a few times. The chain links TRBV27 to TRBJ2-2; maybe TRBD1 (6 bases). Trimming pared 6 bases from V and 4 bases from J, leaving 18 bases between. Germline lookup yields CDR1 MNHEY and CDR2 SMNVEV (reference sequence). There are 16 residues in the CDR3. The CDR3 loop is CASSSFRDIGTGELFF. The DNA of the CDR3 is TGTGCCAGCAGCTCTTTCCGGGACATAGGCACCGGGGAGCTGTTTTTT.

The V and J genes are TRBV5-1 and TRBJ2-7, with D hard to call. Germline V CDR1 and CDR2: SGHRS, YFSETQ. Trimming shortened V by 0 bases and J by 0 bases, and 7 bases separated the two germline ends. The CDR3 totals 14 residues. The CDR3 DNA is TGCGCCAGCAGCTTGGACGGTCACTCCTACGAGCAGTACTTC. Encoded protein: CASSLDGHSYEQYF.

This clone appeared a few times. One base away lies a much larger clone, so this may be a sequencing read error. The chain employs TRBV12-3 or TRBV12-4 and TRBJ2-3; no reliable D call. This CDR3 region has 12 residues. This CDR3 is CASSVSTHTQYF. The DNA for the CDR3 is TGTGCCAGCAGTGTTAGCACACATACGCAGTATTTT.

There are many counts of this clone. This rearrangement joins TRBV7-9 to TRBJ1-6; D possibly corresponds to TRBD1 (5 bases). V was shortened by 0 bases and J by 8 bases, with 11 bases between the two germline ends. Germline V CDR1 and CDR2: SEHNR, FQNEAQ (reference sequence). This CDR3 has 15 amino acids. The CDR3 coding sequence is TGTGCCAGCAGCTTAGCCAGGGCCAAGGATTCACCCCTCCACTTT. This codes for CASSLARAKDSPLHF.

Many counts were recorded for this clone. This rearrangement joins TRBV20-1 to TRBJ2-1, with 10 bases that match TRBD1. The CDR3 has 15 residues. The germline V gene has CDR1 DFQATT and CDR2 SNEGSKA (reference sequence). V dropped 1 base and J dropped 7; count of bases not matched to a gene: 7. DNA of the CDR3: TGCAGTGCTAGAGGAGGGACAGGGGATCGGAATGAGCAGTTCTTC. This sequence encodes CSARGGTGDRNEQFF.

This clone was counted at least ten times. The chain is built from TRBV4-1 and TRBJ2-7, with 8 positions matching TRBD2. The junction had 3 bases not matched to a gene; V was cut back by 2 bases and J by 3 bases. CDR1 is MGHRA and CDR2 is YSYEKL in the germline V gene. There are 14 residues in the CDR3. DNA of the CDR3: TGCGCCAGCAGCCAATTCGGGACTAGCTACGAGCAGTACTTC. As protein: CASSQFGTSYEQYF.

This clone was observed many times. The chain carries TRBV5-1 and TRBJ2-1; 7 bases are shared with TRBD2. V shed 0 bases, J shed 0 bases, and the junction held 3 bases outside the gene matches. Looked up from germline, CDR1 is SGHRS and CDR2 is YFSETQ. CDR3 size: 16 residues. CDR3 bases: TGCGCCAGCAGCTTGGATGGCGGGAGCTCCTACAATGAGCAGTTCTTC. Encoded protein: CASSLDGGSSYNEQFF.

This clone was seen a few times. The gene calls are TRBV6-1 and TRBJ2-7; possibly TRBD1 for D (6 bases). Between the trimmed V and J ends, which lost 3 bases and 2 bases, there was a span of 8 bases. The germline CDR1 and CDR2 sequences are MNHNS and SASEGT. The CDR3 totals 13 residues. Here the CDR3 reads CASSEQGTYEQYF. The CDR3 region has the DNA TGTGCCAGCAGTGAGCAGGGGACCTACGAGCAGTACTTC.

There are a few counts of this clone. The chain uses TRBV19 and TRBJ1-2; D might be TRBD1 (6 bases). The germline V and J ends were trimmed by 5 bases and 7 bases, with 26 bases remaining between them. The CDR3 has 17 amino acids. Germline CDR1 is LNHDA and CDR2 is SQIVND (reference sequence). CDR3 sequence reads: CASSFARKAKQGFGYTF. The CDR3 DNA reads as TGTGCCAGTAGTTTTGCCAGAAAAGCAAAACAGGGTTTTGGCTACACCTTC.

This clone occurred many times. V gene TRBV20-1 combines with J gene TRBJ2-7; 11 bases line up with TRBD1. Germline lookup yields CDR1 DFQATT and CDR2 SNEGSKA (reference sequence). V lost 0 bases, J lost 2 bases, and 6 bases stayed unmatched. This CDR3 has 16 amino acids. DNA of the CDR3: TGCAGTGCTAGAGATCCCGGGACAGGGGGTACCTACGAGCAGTACTTC. This codes for CSARDPGTGGTYEQYF.

Regarding this clone: With a much larger clone just one base away, this may be a read error. This chain connects TRBV4-2 to TRBJ1-6; a possible D gene is TRBD1 (6 bases). The length of the CDR3 is 16 residues. The germline V gene has CDR1 LGHNA and CDR2 YNFKEQ. CDR3 in amino acids: CASNQVRGASGSPLHF. In DNA form, the CDR3 reads TGTGCCAGCAACCAAGTCAGGGGAGCCTCGGGTTCACCCCTCCACTTT.

Only a few counts were recorded for this clone. The CDR3 spells CASSLPSGLTDTQYF. The CDR3, as DNA: TGTGCCAGCAGTTTACCTAGCGGTTTAACAGATACGCAGTATTTT. The chain couples TRBV28 to TRBJ2-3; 7 bases match TRBD2. J was trimmed by 3 bases and V by 2 bases; bases with no gene match: 5. Per the germline V gene, CDR1 is MDHEN and CDR2 is SYDVKM. CDR3 size: 15 residues. The whole variable domain, remainder taken from reference TRBV28 and TRBJ2-3, is DVKVTQSSRYLVKRTGEKVFLECVQDMDHENMFWYRQDPGLGLRLIYFSYDVKMKEKGDIPEGYSVSREKKERFSLILESASTNQTSMYLCASSLPSGLTDTQYFGPGTRLTVL.

The J gene is TRBJ2-5, the V gene TRBV7-2; TRBD1 aligns across 11 bases. This CDR3 comprises 14 residues. V shed 4 bases and J 5 bases; nucleotides not matched to a gene: 3. Germline V gene lookup returns CDR1 SGHTA and CDR2 FQGNSA. The CDR3 loop reads CASSSGQGAETQYF. The CDR3 DNA reads as TGTGCCAGCAGCTCCGGACAGGGGGCGGAGACCCAGTACTTC.

This clone appeared many times. The chain joins TRBV5-1 to TRBJ1-5; D is unclear. Trimming left V 5 bases short and J 6 bases short, with 15 bases between. CDR3 size: 14 residues. CDR1 is SGHRS and CDR2 is YFSETQ in the germline V gene. CDR3: CASREGSPGQPQHF. The CDR3 coding sequence is TGCGCCAGCAGGGAAGGGTCCCCAGGTCAGCCCCAGCATTTT.

Comment on this clone: A much more abundant neighbour one base away suggests this may be a read error. This specimen includes other DNA sequences encoding the same CDR3. The chain is built from TRBV7-9 and TRBJ1-5; possibly TRBD1 for D (5 bases). Trimming shortened V by 6 bases and J by 3 bases, and 12 bases separated the two germline ends. CDR1 is SEHNR and CDR2 is FQNEAQ in the germline V gene (reference sequence). The CDR3 sequence is 14 residues long. This CDR3 is CASSFGGPNQPQHF. The CDR3 DNA reads TGTGCCAGCAGTTTTGGGGGTCCCAATCAGCCCCAGCATTTT.